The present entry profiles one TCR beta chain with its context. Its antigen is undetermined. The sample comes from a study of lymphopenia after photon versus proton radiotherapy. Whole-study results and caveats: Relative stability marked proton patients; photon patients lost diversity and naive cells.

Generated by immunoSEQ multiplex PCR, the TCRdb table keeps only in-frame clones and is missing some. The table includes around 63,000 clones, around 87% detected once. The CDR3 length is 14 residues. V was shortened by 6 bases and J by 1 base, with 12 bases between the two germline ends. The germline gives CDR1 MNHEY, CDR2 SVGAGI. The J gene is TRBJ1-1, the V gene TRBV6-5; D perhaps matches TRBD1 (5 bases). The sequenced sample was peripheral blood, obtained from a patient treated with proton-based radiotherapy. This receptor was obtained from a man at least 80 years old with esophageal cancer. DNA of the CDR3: TGTGCCAGCAGCAGGGACTTTGGGAACACTGAAGCTTTCTTT. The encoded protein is CASSRDFGNTEAFF.